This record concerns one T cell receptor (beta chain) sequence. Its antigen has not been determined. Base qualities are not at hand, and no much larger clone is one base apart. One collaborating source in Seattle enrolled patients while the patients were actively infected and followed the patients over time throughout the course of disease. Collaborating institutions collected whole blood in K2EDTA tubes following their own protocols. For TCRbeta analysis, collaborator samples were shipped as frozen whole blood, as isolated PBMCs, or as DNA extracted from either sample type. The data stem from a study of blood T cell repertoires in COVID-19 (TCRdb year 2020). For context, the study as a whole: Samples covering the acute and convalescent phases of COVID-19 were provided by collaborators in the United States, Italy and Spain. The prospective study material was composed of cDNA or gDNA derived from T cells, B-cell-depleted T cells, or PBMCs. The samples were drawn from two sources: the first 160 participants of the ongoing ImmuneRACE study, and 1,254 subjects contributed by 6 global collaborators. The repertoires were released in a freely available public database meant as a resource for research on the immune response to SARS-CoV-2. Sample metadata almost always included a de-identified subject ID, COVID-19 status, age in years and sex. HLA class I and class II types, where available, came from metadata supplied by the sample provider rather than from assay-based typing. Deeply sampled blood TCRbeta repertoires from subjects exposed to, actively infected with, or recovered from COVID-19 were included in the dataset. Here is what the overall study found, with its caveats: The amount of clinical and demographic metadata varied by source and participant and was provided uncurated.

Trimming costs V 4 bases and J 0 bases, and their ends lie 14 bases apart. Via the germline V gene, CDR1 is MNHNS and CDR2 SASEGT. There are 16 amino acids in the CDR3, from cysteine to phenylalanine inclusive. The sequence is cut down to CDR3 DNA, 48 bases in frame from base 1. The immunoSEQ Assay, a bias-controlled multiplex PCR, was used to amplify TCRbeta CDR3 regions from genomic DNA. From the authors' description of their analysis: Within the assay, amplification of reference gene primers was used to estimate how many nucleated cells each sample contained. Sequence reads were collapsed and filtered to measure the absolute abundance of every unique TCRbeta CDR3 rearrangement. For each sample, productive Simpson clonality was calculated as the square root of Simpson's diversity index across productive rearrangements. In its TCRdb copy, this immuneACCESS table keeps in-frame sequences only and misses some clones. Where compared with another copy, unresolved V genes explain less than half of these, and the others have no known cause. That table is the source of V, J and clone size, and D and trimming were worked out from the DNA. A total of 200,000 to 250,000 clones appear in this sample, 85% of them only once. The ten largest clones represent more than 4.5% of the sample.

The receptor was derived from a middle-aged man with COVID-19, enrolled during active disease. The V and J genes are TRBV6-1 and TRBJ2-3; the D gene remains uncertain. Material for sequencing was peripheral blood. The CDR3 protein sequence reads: CASSVNSRSSTDTQYF. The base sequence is TGTGCCAGCAGTGTAAACAGCCGGTCAAGCACAGATACGCAGTATTTT.